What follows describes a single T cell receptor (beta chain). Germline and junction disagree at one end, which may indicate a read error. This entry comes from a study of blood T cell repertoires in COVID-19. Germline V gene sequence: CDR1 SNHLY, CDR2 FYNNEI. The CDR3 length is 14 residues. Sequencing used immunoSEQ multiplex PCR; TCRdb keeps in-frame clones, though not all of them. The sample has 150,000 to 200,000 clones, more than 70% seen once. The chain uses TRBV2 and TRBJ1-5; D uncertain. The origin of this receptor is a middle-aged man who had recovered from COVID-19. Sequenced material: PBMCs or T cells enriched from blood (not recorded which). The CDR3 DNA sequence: TGTGCCAGCAGGGAAGGACTCGTGAATCAGCCCCAGCATTTT. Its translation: CASREGLVNQPQHF.